This is a list of T cell receptor beta chains from one sample in a study of T-cell reconstitution after alpha-beta-depleted transplantation in children. Via MiXCR, TCRdb re-called the PCR reads, giving one row per CDR3 protein. The top ten clones hold about 5% of a sample with approximately 230,000 distinct CDR3 sequences, around 25% of them seen once. The sample here was PBMCs, mostly from graft donor cells, taken 360 days after TCRalphabeta/CD19-depleted stem cell transplant. The origin of the receptors is a female patient aged 2-15 years who had a stem cell transplant for congenital amegakaryocytic thrombocytopenia, so the T cells may come from the graft donor. CDR3s include the opening cysteine and the closing phenylalanine or tryptophan. The order of the fields is D gene, J gene, V gene, CDR3 protein. D genes are given only for firm matches.

. TRBJ1-4 TRBV5-1 CASSLVGGYEKLFF
. TRBJ2-2 TRBV12-3/TRBV12-4 CASSFPGAATGELFF
TRBD2 TRBJ2-1 TRBV24-1 CGASDRSGSYPYNEQFF
TRBD2 TRBJ2-5 TRBV4-2 CASSLERGNQETQYF
. TRBJ1-1 TRBV5-6 CASSPDYRNTEAFF
. TRBJ2-3 TRBV5-1 CASSSSREDTQYF
TRBD1 TRBJ1-6 TRBV12-3/TRBV12-4 CASSPRYRGSPLHF
. TRBJ2-2 TRBV5-1 CASSLAPGTGPGELFF
. TRBJ2-2 TRBV14 CASSQDPAGAGTGELFF
TRBD1 TRBJ1-5 TRBV28 CASRKSDRGSNQPQHF
. TRBJ2-2 TRBV5-1 CASSLPGSLNTGELFF
. TRBJ2-2 TRBV5-6 CASSFDRPGTGELFF
. TRBJ2-7 TRBV6-5 CASSYRVSRSYEQYF
. TRBJ2-1 TRBV3-1 CASSQPVSEQFF
. TRBJ2-7 TRBV28 CASSPPGKNHYEQYF
. TRBJ1-6 TRBV2 CASSVEGSSPLHF
. TRBJ1-6 TRBV20-1 CSAGPSERGGSPLHF